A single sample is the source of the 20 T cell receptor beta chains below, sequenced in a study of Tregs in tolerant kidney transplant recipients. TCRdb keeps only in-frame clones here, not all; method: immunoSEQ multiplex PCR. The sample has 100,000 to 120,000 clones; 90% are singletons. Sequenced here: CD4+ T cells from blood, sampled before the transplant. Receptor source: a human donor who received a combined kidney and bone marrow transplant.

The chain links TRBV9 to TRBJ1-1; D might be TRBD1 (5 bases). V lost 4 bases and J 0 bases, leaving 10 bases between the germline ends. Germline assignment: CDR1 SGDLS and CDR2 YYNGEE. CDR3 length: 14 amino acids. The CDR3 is CASSLRQLNTEAFF. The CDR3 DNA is TGTGCCAGCAGCCTCCGACAGTTGAACACTGAAGCTTTCTTT.

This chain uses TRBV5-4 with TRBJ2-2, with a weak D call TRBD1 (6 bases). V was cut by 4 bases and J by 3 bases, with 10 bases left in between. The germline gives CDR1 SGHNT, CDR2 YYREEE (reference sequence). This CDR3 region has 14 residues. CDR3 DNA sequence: TGTGCCAGCAGCATGTGGACAGACACCGGGGAGCTGTTTTTT. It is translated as CASSMWTDTGELFF.

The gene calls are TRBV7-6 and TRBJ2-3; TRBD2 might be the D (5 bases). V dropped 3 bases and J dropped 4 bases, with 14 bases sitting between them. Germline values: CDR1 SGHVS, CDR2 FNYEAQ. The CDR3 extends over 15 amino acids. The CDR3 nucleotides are TGTGCCAGCAGCTTGAGGGCTTGGGTCCCAGATACGCAGTATTTT. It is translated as CASSLRAWVPDTQYF.

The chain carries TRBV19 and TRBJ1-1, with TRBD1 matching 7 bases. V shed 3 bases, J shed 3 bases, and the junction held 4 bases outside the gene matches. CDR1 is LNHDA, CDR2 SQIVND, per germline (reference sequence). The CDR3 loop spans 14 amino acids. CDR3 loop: CASSIQGEDTEAFF. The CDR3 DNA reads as TGTGCCAGTAGTATTCAGGGGGAGGACACTGAAGCTTTCTTT.

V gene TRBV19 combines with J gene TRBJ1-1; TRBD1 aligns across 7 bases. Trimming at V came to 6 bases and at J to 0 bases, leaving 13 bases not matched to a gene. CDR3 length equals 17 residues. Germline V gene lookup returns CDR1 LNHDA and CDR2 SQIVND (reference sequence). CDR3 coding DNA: TGTGCCAGTAGGGGATTACAGGGGAAGTCCATGAACACTGAAGCTTTCTTT. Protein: CASRGLQGKSMNTEAFF.

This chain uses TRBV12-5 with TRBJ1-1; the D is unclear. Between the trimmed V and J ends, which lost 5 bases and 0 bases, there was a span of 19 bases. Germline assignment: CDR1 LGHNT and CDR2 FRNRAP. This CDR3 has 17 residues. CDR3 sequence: CASGEVNRSLLNTEAFF. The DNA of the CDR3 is TGTGCTAGTGGTGAGGTAAACCGGTCCCTATTGAACACTGAAGCTTTCTTT.

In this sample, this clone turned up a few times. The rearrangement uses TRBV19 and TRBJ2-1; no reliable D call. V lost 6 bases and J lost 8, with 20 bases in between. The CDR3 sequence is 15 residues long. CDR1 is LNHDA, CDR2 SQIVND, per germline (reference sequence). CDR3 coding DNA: TGTGCCAGTAGGCACCTAGGAACGGTAATGGATGAGCAGTTCTTC. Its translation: CASRHLGTVMDEQFF.

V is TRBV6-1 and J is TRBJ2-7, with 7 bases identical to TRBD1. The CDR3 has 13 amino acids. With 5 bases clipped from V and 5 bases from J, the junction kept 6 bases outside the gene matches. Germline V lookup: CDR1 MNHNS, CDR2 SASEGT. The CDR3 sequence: CASSSSDRNEQYF. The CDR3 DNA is TGTGCCAGCAGTTCATCGGACAGGAACGAGCAGTACTTC.

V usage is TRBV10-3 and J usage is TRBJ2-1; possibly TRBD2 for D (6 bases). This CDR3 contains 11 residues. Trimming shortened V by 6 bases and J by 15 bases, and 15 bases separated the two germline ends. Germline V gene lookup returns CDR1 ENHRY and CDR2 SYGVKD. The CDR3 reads CAISGDSRAFF. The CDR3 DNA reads TGTGCCATCAGCGGGGACTCCCGGGCGTTCTTC.

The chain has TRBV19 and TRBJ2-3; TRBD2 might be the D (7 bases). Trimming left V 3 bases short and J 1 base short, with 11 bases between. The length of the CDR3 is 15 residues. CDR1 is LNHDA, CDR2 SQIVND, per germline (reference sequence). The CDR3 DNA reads TGTGCCAGTAGTATCCCGGGGGGCGGCACAGATACGCAGTATTTT. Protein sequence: CASSIPGGGTDTQYF. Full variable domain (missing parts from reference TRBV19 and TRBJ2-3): DGGITQSPKYLFRKEGQNVTLSCEQNLNHDAMYWYRQDPGQGLRLIYYSQIVNDFQKGDIAEGYSVSREKKESFPLTVTSAQKNPTAFYLCASSIPGGGTDTQYFGPGTRLTVL.

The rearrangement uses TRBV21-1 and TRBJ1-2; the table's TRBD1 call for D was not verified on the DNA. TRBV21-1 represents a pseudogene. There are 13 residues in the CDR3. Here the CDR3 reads CASSTVSGVRYTF. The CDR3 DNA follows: TGTGCCAGCAGCACGGTCTCAGGGGTTAGGTACACCTTC.

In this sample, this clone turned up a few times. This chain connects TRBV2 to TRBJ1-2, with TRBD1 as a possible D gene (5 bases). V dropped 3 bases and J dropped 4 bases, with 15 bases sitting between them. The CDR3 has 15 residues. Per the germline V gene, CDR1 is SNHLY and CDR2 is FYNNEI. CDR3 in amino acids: CASSDGWGEAYGYTF. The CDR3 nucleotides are TGTGCCAGCAGTGATGGTTGGGGGGAAGCCTATGGCTACACCTTC.

The CDR3 loop is CASSLLSPGLGNTIYF. The DNA for the CDR3 is TGTGCCAGCAGCCTCCTTTCGCCAGGGCTAGGAAACACCATATATTTT. The chain is built from TRBV7-9 and TRBJ1-3, with D perhaps TRBD1 (5 bases). Between the trimmed V and J ends, which lost 5 bases and 4 bases, there was a span of 18 bases. Germline V lookup: CDR1 SEHNR, CDR2 FQNEAQ (reference sequence). This CDR3 has 16 residues.

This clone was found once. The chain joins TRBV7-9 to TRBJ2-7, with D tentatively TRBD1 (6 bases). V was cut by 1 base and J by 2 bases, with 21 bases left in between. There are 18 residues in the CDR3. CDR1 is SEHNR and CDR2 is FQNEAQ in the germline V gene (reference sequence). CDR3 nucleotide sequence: TGTGCCAGCAGCTTAGTTGTTCTAGCCTCTAGGGGGACCTACGAGCAGTACTTC. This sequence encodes CASSLVVLASRGTYEQYF.

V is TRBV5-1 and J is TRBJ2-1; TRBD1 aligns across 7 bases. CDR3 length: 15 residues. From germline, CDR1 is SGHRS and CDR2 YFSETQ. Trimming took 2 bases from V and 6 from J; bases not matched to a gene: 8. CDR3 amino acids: CASSFLTGTANEQFF. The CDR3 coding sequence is TGCGCCAGCAGCTTTCTAACCGGGACAGCCAATGAGCAGTTCTTC.

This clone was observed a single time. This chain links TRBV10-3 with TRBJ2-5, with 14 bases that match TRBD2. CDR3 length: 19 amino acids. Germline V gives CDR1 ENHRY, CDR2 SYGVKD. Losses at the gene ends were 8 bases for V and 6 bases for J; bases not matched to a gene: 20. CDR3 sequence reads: CAIPPPGTKTSGGAKTQYF. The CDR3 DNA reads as TGTGCCATCCCTCCCCCCGGGACCAAGACTAGCGGGGGGGCTAAGACCCAGTACTTC.

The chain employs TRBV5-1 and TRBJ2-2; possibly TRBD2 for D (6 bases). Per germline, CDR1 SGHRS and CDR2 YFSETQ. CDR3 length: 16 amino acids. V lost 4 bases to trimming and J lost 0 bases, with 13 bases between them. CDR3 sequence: CASSPRTTTNTGELFF. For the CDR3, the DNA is TGCGCCAGCAGCCCCCGGACTACAACGAACACCGGGGAGCTGTTTTTT.

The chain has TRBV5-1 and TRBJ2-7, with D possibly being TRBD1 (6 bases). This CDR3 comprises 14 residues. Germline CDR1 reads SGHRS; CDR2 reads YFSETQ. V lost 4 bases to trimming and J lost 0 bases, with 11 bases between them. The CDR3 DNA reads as TGCGCCAGCAGCCTAAGGGACACCTCCTACGAGCAGTACTTC. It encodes CASSLRDTSYEQYF.

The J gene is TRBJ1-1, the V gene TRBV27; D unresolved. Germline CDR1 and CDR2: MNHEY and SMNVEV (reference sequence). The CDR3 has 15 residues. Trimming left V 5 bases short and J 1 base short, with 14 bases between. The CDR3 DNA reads TGTGCCAGCAGTGTTCGATCAGGAGGGAACACTGAAGCTTTCTTT. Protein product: CASSVRSGGNTEAFF.

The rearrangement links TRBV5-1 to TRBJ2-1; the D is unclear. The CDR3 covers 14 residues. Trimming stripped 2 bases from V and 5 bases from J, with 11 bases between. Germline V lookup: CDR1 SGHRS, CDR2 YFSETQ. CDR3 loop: CASSFPRRDNEQFF. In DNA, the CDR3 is TGCGCCAGCAGCTTCCCTAGACGCGACAATGAGCAGTTCTTC.